This T cell receptor (beta chain) was found in a study of blood T cells in healthy people across ages. Findings and limits, study-wide: The study regarded diversity estimates from one million T cells as underestimates. There were more naive CD4+ cells and higher diversity in long-lived donors than in aged donors.

Losses at the gene ends were 2 bases for V and 5 bases for J; bases not matched to a gene: 5. This CDR3 has 15 amino acids. Germline lookup yields CDR1 MGHDK and CDR2 SYGVNS. A second PCR of roughly 7 to 11 cycles used a sample-barcoded 5' primer and a J-beta primer mix. Every cDNA molecule carried a tag from a template-switch adaptor bearing 12 random nucleotides. TCRdb called the 5' RACE reads again in MiXCR, with one record for every CDR3 protein. The table shows approximately 790,000 distinct CDR3 sequences, with 62% occurring only once. Per sample, a minimum of 6 million PBMCs were isolated. Comments on this clonotype: The target antigen is unknown.

The chain employs TRBV25-1 and TRBJ1-5, with TRBD1 matching 8 bases. Sequencing used blood. The receptor was derived from a man aged 30 to 39 in good health. The CDR3: CASSEPDRVDQPQHF. In DNA form, the CDR3 reads TGTGCCAGCAGTGAACCGGACAGGGTGGATCAGCCCCAGCATTTT.